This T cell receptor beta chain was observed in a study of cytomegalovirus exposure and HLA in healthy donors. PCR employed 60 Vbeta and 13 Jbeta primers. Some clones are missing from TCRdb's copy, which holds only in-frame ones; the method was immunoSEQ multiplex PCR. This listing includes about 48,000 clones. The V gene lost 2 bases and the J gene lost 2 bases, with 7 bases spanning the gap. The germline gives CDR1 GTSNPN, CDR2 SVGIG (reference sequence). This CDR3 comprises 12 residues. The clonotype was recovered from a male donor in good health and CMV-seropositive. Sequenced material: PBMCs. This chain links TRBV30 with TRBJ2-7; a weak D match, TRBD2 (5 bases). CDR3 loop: CAWSPGTYEQYF. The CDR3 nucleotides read TGTGCCTGGAGTCCGGGAACCTACGAGCAGTACTTC.